The 12 T cell receptor beta chains presented below share a single source sample, sequenced in a study of T cell repertoires in cytomegalovirus infection. Antigen specificity for these receptors is unknown. TCRdb independently ran MiXCR on the reads; one entry per CDR3 protein. This sample has 160,000 or so distinct CDR3 sequences; roughly 22% occur once, and the top ten carry 25%. The material was CD8+ T cells from cultured PBMCs, obtained from culture after CMV antigen stimulation. Receptors were obtained from a human donor in good health (CMV status not recorded). Some clones in this sample may be carry-over from other donors' samples.

The V and J genes are TRBV6-6 and TRBJ2-4; maybe TRBD1 (8 bases). The length of the CDR3 is 15 residues. Trimming took 5 bases from V and 7 from J, leaving 18 bases between them. CDR1 is MNHNY, CDR2 SVGAGI, per germline (reference sequence). The CDR3 coding sequence is TGTGCCAGCAGTCTCTTTACAGGGGGAGGGAACATTCAGTACTTC. It specifies CASSLFTGGGNIQYF.

The sample holds a few counts of this clonotype. The genes are TRBV4-1 and TRBJ2-7, with D uncertain. V was clipped by 1 base and J by 0 bases, with 7 bases between them. The CDR3 has 14 residues. Germline CDR1 and CDR2: MGHRA and YSYEKL. CDR3 in DNA: TGCGCCAGCAGCCAAGTTGAAGCCTCCTACGAGCAGTACTTC. Residues: CASSQVEASYEQYF.

V usage is TRBV11-2 and J usage is TRBJ2-7; TRBD1 agrees at 9 bases. The CDR3 spans 15 residues. Looked up from germline, CDR1 is SGHAT and CDR2 is FQNNGV. The V segment lost 7 bases and the J segment 1 base; nucleotides outside the gene matches: 8. As DNA, the CDR3 is TGTGCCAGCAAGAAACCGGGACAGGGATCCTACGAGCAGTACTTC. Its protein product is CASKKPGQGSYEQYF.

This chain connects TRBV12-3 or TRBV12-4 to TRBJ2-7, with no clear D. CDR3 size: 13 residues. V was cut by 5 bases and J by 9 bases, with 17 bases left in between. The CDR3 nucleotides read TGTGCCAGCAGTCACTTTGCAGGTGATTCGCAGTACTTC. Its protein is CASSHFAGDSQYF.

J is TRBJ2-1 and V is TRBV6-2 or TRBV6-3; weak D call: TRBD1 (5 bases). Between the trimmed V and J ends, which lost 0 bases and 5 bases, there was a span of 8 bases. The CDR3 has 14 residues. CDR1 is MNHEY and CDR2 is SVGEGT in the germline V gene. DNA of the CDR3: TGTGCCAGCAGTTACTCAGGGGTCCACAATGAGCAGTTCTTC. Protein sequence: CASSYSGVHNEQFF.

The chain links TRBV7-2 to TRBJ2-1, with a possible D match to TRBD2 (7 bases). This CDR3 has 16 residues. Germline V gene sequence: CDR1 SGHTA, CDR2 FQGNSA. V lost 2 bases, J lost 6 bases, and 17 bases lay in between. In nucleotides, the CDR3 is TGTGCCAGCAGCTTAAATCGGGGGGCGGTCGGCAATGAGCAGTTCTTC. Protein: CASSLNRGAVGNEQFF.

The chain recombines TRBV12-3 or TRBV12-4 with TRBJ2-2, with 7 bases aligning to TRBD1. V dropped 4 bases and J dropped 5; count of bases not matched to a gene: 7. The CDR3 consists of 15 residues. This CDR3 is CASSYLDRRTGELFF. CDR3 nucleotides: TGTGCCAGCAGTTACTTGGACAGGAGGACCGGGGAGCTGTTTTTT.

This clonotype was picked up a small number of times. DNA for the CDR3: TGTGCCAGCAGCTTAGTCGGTGGCCCTAGCACAGATACGCAGTATTTT. It translates to CASSLVGGPSTDTQYF. This rearrangement joins TRBV7-6 to TRBJ2-3, with D unresolved. The CDR3 has 16 amino acids. The germline V gene encodes CDR1 SGHVS and CDR2 FNYEAQ. V lost 1 base and J lost 0, with 11 bases in between.

The chain has TRBV6-2 or TRBV6-3 and TRBJ1-5, with D maybe TRBD1 (5 bases). The CDR3 runs to 14 residues. Germline V CDR1 and CDR2: MNHEY, SVGEGT. Trimming shortened V by 9 bases and J by 7 bases, and 19 bases separated the two germline ends. In DNA, the CDR3 is TGTGCCAGTACCTTCCGGGGGGAGGAACAGCCCCAGCATTTT. It yields the protein CASTFRGEEQPQHF.

The chain links TRBV4-1 to TRBJ2-5, with 7 bases aligning to TRBD1. The CDR3 is 14 residues long. J lost 5 bases, V lost 4 bases, and 7 bases had no gene match. Germline values: CDR1 MGHRA, CDR2 YSYEKL. CDR3 sequence: CASSRTGPPETQYF. CDR3 coding DNA: TGCGCCAGCAGCCGGACAGGACCTCCGGAGACCCAGTACTTC.

There are many counts of this clonotype. The chain joins TRBV7-9 to TRBJ2-1; D may be TRBD2 (6 bases). In germline, CDR1 is SEHNR, CDR2 FQNEAQ (reference sequence). The CDR3 covers 16 residues. Trimming took 1 base from V and 2 from J, leaving 12 bases between them. The CDR3 here is CASSLVGGETYNEQFF. The CDR3 DNA follows: TGTGCCAGCAGCTTAGTTGGCGGGGAAACCTACAATGAGCAGTTCTTC.

CDR3 sequence: CASSVQPGQGTNEQYF. The CDR3 DNA reads TGTGCCAGCAGCGTCCAACCGGGACAGGGAACGAACGAGCAGTACTTC. This rearrangement joins TRBV7-9 to TRBJ2-7, with 9 bases identical to TRBD1. Per the germline V gene, CDR1 is SEHNR and CDR2 is FQNEAQ (reference sequence). This CDR3 has 16 amino acids. V gave up 5 bases and J gave up 5 bases; unmatched junction bases: 13.